One and the same sample provided the 31 T cell receptor beta chains below, sequenced in a study of blood T cell repertoires in COVID-19. TCRdb's table, derived via immunoSEQ multiplex PCR, lists solely in-frame clones and lacks some. The repertoire holds some 120,000 clones, with about nine tenths as singletons. Sequencing was done on a sample of peripheral blood. The receptor set was obtained from a human donor with active COVID-19. The donor label of this sample is uncertain.

V gene TRBV14 combines with J gene TRBJ2-7; TRBD1 might be the D (7 bases). The V and J ends lost 1 base and 2 bases respectively, with 12 bases between them. Germline CDR1 is SGHDN and CDR2 is FVKESK. This CDR3 is built from 15 residues. The CDR3 nucleotides read TGTGCCAGCAGCCAAGTCAGGGGGGCGACCTACGAGCAGTACTTC. Its protein product is CASSQVRGATYEQYF.

The rearrangement uses TRBV6-5 and TRBJ1-1; 8 nucleotides line up with TRBD1. V was pared by 5 bases and J by 5 bases, with 4 bases of the junction left unmatched. Germline V gene data show CDR1 as MNHEY and CDR2 as SVGAGI. The CDR3 is 13 amino acids. CDR3 amino acids: CASSTGGRTEAFF. The CDR3, as DNA: TGTGCCAGCAGTACAGGGGGGAGGACTGAAGCTTTCTTT.

The chain combines TRBV6-2 or TRBV6-3 with TRBJ2-7; D unresolved. The germline V and J ends were trimmed by 2 bases and 2 bases, with 7 bases remaining between them. CDR3 length: 13 amino acids. Germline V gene lookup returns CDR1 MNHEY and CDR2 SVGEGT. CDR3 sequence (DNA): TGTGCCAGCAGTTACATAGAGGCCTACGAGCAGTACTTC. Translated: CASSYIEAYEQYF.

The chain couples TRBV3-1 (or the pseudogene TRBV3-2) to TRBJ2-7, with 9 bases fitting TRBD1. The V gene's germline CDR1 is LGHDT and CDR2 YNNKEL (reference sequence). J lost 2 bases, V lost 8 bases, and 7 bases had no gene match. There are 14 residues in the CDR3. Here the CDR3 DNA reads TGTGCCAGCCGGGCGGGACAGGGAACCTACGAGCAGTACTTC. Amino acids: CASRAGQGTYEQYF.

The chain employs TRBV7-2 and TRBJ1-3; weak D call: TRBD1 (6 bases). The CDR3 consists of 15 residues. The germline V gene encodes CDR1 SGHTA and CDR2 FQGNSA. Trimming removed 4 bases at V and 2 bases at J, with 12 bases between. CDR3: CASSSGQLPGNTIYF. CDR3 DNA sequence: TGTGCCAGCAGCTCAGGACAGTTACCTGGAAACACCATATATTTT.

This clone was recorded only once. The chain combines TRBV24-1 with TRBJ2-7; 7 positions match TRBD2. V trimming: 2 bases; J trimming: 5 bases; junction bases outside the gene matches: 17. The CDR3 runs 18 residues. CDR1 and CDR2 from the germline V gene are KGHDR and SFDVKD. CDR3 protein: CATSDYHPLGGDGNEQYF. CDR3 DNA: TGTGCCACCAGTGATTACCATCCTTTGGGGGGGGACGGTAACGAGCAGTACTTC.

The chain employs TRBV7-2 and TRBJ2-7; a weak D match, TRBD1 (7 bases). This CDR3 comprises 16 residues. Deletions cut 2 bases from V and 2 bases from J, with 16 bases between. Germline assignment: CDR1 SGHTA and CDR2 FQGNSA. The CDR3: CASSLSSGGLPYEQYF. CDR3 nucleotide sequence: TGTGCCAGCAGCTTATCTTCAGGGGGGCTCCCCTACGAGCAGTACTTC.

This rearrangement joins TRBV9 to TRBJ2-5; 8 nucleotides align to TRBD2. The CDR3 runs 16 residues. Germline CDR1 is SGDLS and CDR2 is YYNGEE. The junction had 9 bases not matched to a gene; V was cut back by 0 bases and J by 5 bases. CDR3 DNA: TGTGCCAGCAGCGTAGCGGTTAGCGGGGCGGAGGAGACCCAGTACTTC. Protein: CASSVAVSGAEETQYF.

Written as DNA, the CDR3 is TGCGCCAGCAGCCAAGTGAGGGGACAAGGCAAGAGAACCCAGTACTTC. Translated, it gives CASSQVRGQGKRTQYF. The chain couples TRBV4-1 to TRBJ2-5; D may be TRBD1 (6 bases). Trimming took 1 base from V and 8 from J, leaving 20 bases between them. This CDR3 has 16 amino acids. Germline V CDR1 and CDR2: MGHRA, YSYEKL.

The chain joins TRBV28 to TRBJ2-7, with TRBD1 identical over 7 bases. V trimming: 6 bases; J trimming: 3 bases; junction bases outside the gene matches: 8. The CDR3 spans 14 residues. CDR1 MDHEN and CDR2 SYDVKM come from the germline V gene. In DNA form, the CDR3 reads TGTGCCAGCAGACCAAGGCAGGGGGACTACGAGCAGTACTTC. Its protein is CASRPRQGDYEQYF. The variable domain in full, with the rest retrieved from reference TRBV28 and TRBJ2-7, is DVKVTQSSRYLVKRTGEKVFLECVQDMDHENMFWYRQDPGLGLRLIYFSYDVKMKEKGDIPEGYSVSREKKERFSLILESASTNQTSMYLCASRPRQGDYEQYFGPGTRLTVT.

V usage is TRBV12-3 or TRBV12-4 and J usage is TRBJ2-1, with D possibly being TRBD2 (7 bases). Between the trimmed V and J ends, which lost 6 bases and 9 bases, there was a span of 15 bases. The CDR3 covers 13 residues. The CDR3 sequence is CASSLGGGGEQFF. In nucleotides, the CDR3 is TGTGCCAGCAGCCTGGGGGGCGGGGGTGAGCAGTTCTTC.

CDR3 coding DNA: TGCGCCAGCAGCTTGGAGATGGCAGAGACCCAGTACTTC. It encodes CASSLEMAETQYF. J is TRBJ2-5 and V is TRBV5-1; D ambiguous. This CDR3 spans 13 amino acids. V was cut by 0 bases and J by 4 bases, with 7 bases left in between. Germline V gene data show CDR1 as SGHRS and CDR2 as YFSETQ. Using reference TRBV5-1 and TRBJ2-5 for the parts outside the CDR3, the full variable domain is KAGVTQTPRYLIKTRGQQVTLSCSPISGHRSVSWYQQTPGQGLQFLFEYFSETQRNKGNFPGRFSGRQFSNSRSEMNVSTLELGDSALYLCASSLEMAETQYFGPGTRLLVL.

The chain combines TRBV5-1 with TRBJ1-1, with 9 bases fitting TRBD1. After removal of 5 bases from V and 6 bases from J, the junction contained 2 bases not matched to a gene. Germline lookup yields CDR1 SGHRS and CDR2 YFSETQ. The CDR3 runs 12 residues. The CDR3: CASSWDRAEAFF. The CDR3 nucleotides are TGCGCCAGCAGTTGGGACAGGGCTGAAGCTTTCTTT.

The chain employs TRBV3-1 (or the pseudogene TRBV3-2) and TRBJ1-5; D remains ambiguous. V was cut by 6 bases and J by 4 bases, with 13 bases left in between. Germline values: CDR1 LGHDT, CDR2 YNNKEL (reference sequence). The CDR3 consists of 14 residues. CDR3 loop: CASSPGLWNQPQHF. CDR3 DNA: TGTGCCAGCAGTCCCGGGTTGTGGAATCAGCCCCAGCATTTT.

The chain joins TRBV24-1 to TRBJ2-1; maybe TRBD2 (7 bases). The CDR3 sequence is 17 residues long. In germline, CDR1 is KGHDR, CDR2 SFDVKD. Trimming cost V 9 bases and J 0 bases, with 20 bases left between them. CDR3 in DNA: TGTGCCACCGAGGGGGTTCCGGGGGGTCCCTCCTACAATGAGCAGTTCTTC. Translated, it gives CATEGVPGGPSYNEQFF.

V gene TRBV5-1 combines with J gene TRBJ2-5, with 10 nucleotides matching TRBD2. Germline values: CDR1 SGHRS, CDR2 YFSETQ. V gave up 2 bases and J gave up 1 base; unmatched junction bases: 5. The CDR3 spans 16 residues. CDR3 nucleotides: TGCGCCAGCAGCTTCTGGCCTAGCGGGGGCCAAGAGACCCAGTACTTC. As protein: CASSFWPSGGQETQYF.

This rearrangement joins TRBV9 to TRBJ2-1, with 8 bases that match TRBD1. V was clipped by 3 bases and J by 4 bases; unmatched bases: 9. This CDR3 contains 16 residues. Germline V gene data show CDR1 as SGDLS and CDR2 as YYNGEE. This CDR3 is CASSEQGAPPYNEQFF. In DNA form, the CDR3 reads TGTGCCAGCAGCGAGCAGGGGGCGCCTCCTTACAATGAGCAGTTCTTC.

The chain is built from TRBV6-5 and TRBJ1-6; no reliable D call. There are 15 residues in the CDR3. V was shortened by 6 bases and J by 7 bases, with 16 bases between the two germline ends. Germline CDR1 MNHEY, CDR2 SVGAGI. The CDR3 here is CASRYSEGPNSPLHF. In DNA, the CDR3 is TGTGCCAGCAGATACAGTGAGGGCCCGAATTCACCCCTCCACTTT.

This rearrangement joins TRBV9 to TRBJ2-1, with D maybe TRBD1 (6 bases). The CDR3 length is 16 residues. The germline gives CDR1 SGDLS, CDR2 YYNGEE. Trimming shortened V by 2 bases and J by 2 bases, and 14 bases separated the two germline ends. CDR3 sequence reads: CASSVDRFGTYNEQFF. Here the CDR3 DNA reads TGTGCCAGCAGCGTCGACAGGTTTGGTACCTACAATGAGCAGTTCTTC.

The V call is TRBV6-6, the J call TRBJ2-5; 14 nucleotides agree with TRBD2. The CDR3 consists of 16 residues. J lost 6 bases, V lost 4 bases, and 7 bases had no gene match. The germline gives CDR1 MNHNY, CDR2 SVGAGI (reference sequence). DNA of the CDR3: TGTGCCAGCAGTTGGACGGGACTAGCGGGGGATAAGACCCAGTACTTC. Its protein product is CASSWTGLAGDKTQYF.

The rearrangement uses TRBV7-2 and TRBJ1-2, with 10 bases matching TRBD1. The CDR3 runs to 16 residues. V was clipped by 1 base and J by 7 bases; unmatched bases: 9. The germline V gene encodes CDR1 SGHTA and CDR2 FQGNSA. CDR3 sequence: CASSLEKGQGTSGYTF. The CDR3 DNA is TGTGCCAGCAGCTTAGAGAAGGGACAGGGGACAAGTGGCTACACCTTC.

V gene TRBV2 combines with J gene TRBJ2-7; 7 positions agree with TRBD2. The V gene's germline CDR1 is SNHLY and CDR2 FYNNEI. The CDR3 extends over 15 amino acids. V lost 6 bases, J lost 2 bases, and 10 bases stayed unmatched. CDR3 region: CASSTGGRAPYEQYF. CDR3 DNA: TGTGCCAGCAGCACAGGAGGGAGGGCTCCCTACGAGCAGTACTTC. Full variable domain (rest looked up from reference TRBV2 and TRBJ2-7): EPEVTQTPSHQVTQMGQEVILRCVPISNHLYFYWYRQILGQKVEFLVSFYNNEISEKSEIFDDQFSVERPDGSNFTLKIRSTKLEDSAMYFCASSTGGRAPYEQYFGPGTRLTVT.

This clone has a single count. This chain joins TRBV4-3 and TRBJ1-6; 7 bases align to TRBD1. The V and J ends lost 3 bases and 6 bases, in that order; junction bases with no gene match: 11. Germline CDR1 and CDR2: LGHNA and YSLEER. The CDR3 has 17 amino acids. The CDR3 spells CASSQETTGASNSPLHF. CDR3 DNA sequence: TGCGCCAGCAGCCAGGAAACCACAGGGGCTTCTAATTCACCCCTCCACTTT.

The chain carries TRBV7-3 and TRBJ2-1; 9 bases map to TRBD1. The CDR3 covers 15 residues. CDR1 is SGHTA, CDR2 FQGTGA, per germline. The trim removed 3 bases at V and 7 bases at J, leaving 7 bases unmatched. The CDR3 spells CASSLGTGRLNEQFF. CDR3 bases: TGTGCCAGCAGCTTGGGGACAGGGAGGTTAAATGAGCAGTTCTTC.

This chain uses TRBV27 with TRBJ2-1; the match to TRBD1 covers 7 bases. With 6 bases clipped from V and 5 bases from J, the junction kept 10 bases outside the gene matches. Looked up from germline, CDR1 is MNHEY and CDR2 is SMNVEV (reference sequence). This CDR3 is built from 15 residues. The CDR3 DNA reads as TGTGCCAGCAGCTACCAGGGGGTAGCCGACAATGAGCAGTTCTTC. The encoded protein is CASSYQGVADNEQFF.

This chain connects TRBV4-1 to TRBJ2-7, with 7 bases fitting TRBD1. Losses at the gene ends were 4 bases for V and 0 bases for J; bases not matched to a gene: 6. Per the germline V gene, CDR1 is MGHRA and CDR2 is YSYEKL. This CDR3 has 15 residues. The CDR3 region has the DNA TGCGCCAGCAGCCCTAGGACAGGTAGCTCCTACGAGCAGTACTTC. Amino acid sequence: CASSPRTGSSYEQYF.

The chain uses TRBV9 and TRBJ2-7; the D gene is possibly TRBD1 (5 bases). The CDR3 extends over 14 amino acids. CDR1 SGDLS and CDR2 YYNGEE come from the germline V gene. Trimming removed 2 bases from V and 0 bases from J, with 9 bases in between. CDR3 in DNA: TGTGCCAGCAGCGTCGACAGTAACTCCTACGAGCAGTACTTC. Its protein is CASSVDSNSYEQYF.

The V and J genes are TRBV7-7 and TRBJ2-6; tentative D call: TRBD1 (6 bases). Trimming cost V 1 base and J 2 bases, with 15 bases left between them. Germline CDR1 reads SSHAT; CDR2 reads FNYEAQ (reference sequence). The length of the CDR3 is 18 residues. The CDR3 DNA sequence: TGTGCCAGCAGCTTAGTCGCAGGGGTGGTCCCTGGGGCCAACGTCCTGACTTTC. Its protein product is CASSLVAGVVPGANVLTF.

J is TRBJ2-7 and V is TRBV14; possibly TRBD1 for D (5 bases). CDR1 and CDR2 from the germline V gene are SGHDN and FVKESK. This CDR3 comprises 13 residues. Trimming cost V 3 bases and J 5 bases, with 11 bases left between them. CDR3 DNA: TGTGCCAGCAGCCACAGGGTCGGCCACGAGCAGTACTTC. Its protein is CASSHRVGHEQYF.

This rearrangement joins TRBV5-8 to TRBJ1-6, with no clear D. Trimming took off 9 bases at V and 10 bases at J, with 23 bases between the two ends. Germline V lookup: CDR1 SGHTS, CDR2 YDEGEE. The CDR3 spans 15 residues. The chain's CDR3 is CATAAPGGFSSPLHF. Here the CDR3 DNA reads TGTGCCACCGCCGCCCCCGGAGGGTTTTCCTCACCCCTCCACTTT.

The chain uses TRBV4-3 and TRBJ2-6; 11 bases agree with TRBD1. V lost 1 base, J lost 1 base, and 9 bases stayed unmatched. The CDR3 length is 20 residues. In germline, CDR1 is LGHNA, CDR2 YSLEER. The CDR3 spells CASSQGRTGGLGSGANVLTF. The CDR3 nucleotides are TGCGCCAGCAGCCAAGGGCGGACAGGGGGCTTAGGTTCTGGGGCCAACGTCCTGACTTTC.